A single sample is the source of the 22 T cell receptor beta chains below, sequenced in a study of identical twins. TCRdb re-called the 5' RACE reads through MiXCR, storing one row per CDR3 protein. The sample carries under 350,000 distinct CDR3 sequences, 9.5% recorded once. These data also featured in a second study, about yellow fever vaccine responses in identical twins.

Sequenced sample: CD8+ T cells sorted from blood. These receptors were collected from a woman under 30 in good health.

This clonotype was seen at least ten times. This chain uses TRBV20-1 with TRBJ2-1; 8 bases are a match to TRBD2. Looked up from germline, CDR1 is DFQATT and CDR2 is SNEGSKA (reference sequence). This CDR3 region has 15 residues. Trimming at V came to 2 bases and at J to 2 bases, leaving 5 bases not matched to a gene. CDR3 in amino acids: CSARISGSTYNEQFF. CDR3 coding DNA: TGCAGTGCTAGAATCAGCGGGAGCACCTACAATGAGCAGTTCTTC.

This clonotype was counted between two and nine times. The CDR3 loop reads CASSPEMVSGELFF. The CDR3 nucleotides read TGTGCCAGCAGTCCGGAAATGGTTTCCGGGGAGCTGTTTTTT. This rearrangement joins TRBV12-3 or TRBV12-4 to TRBJ2-2; D gene unclear. CDR3 length equals 14 residues. The V and J ends lost 5 bases and 6 bases respectively, with 13 bases between them.

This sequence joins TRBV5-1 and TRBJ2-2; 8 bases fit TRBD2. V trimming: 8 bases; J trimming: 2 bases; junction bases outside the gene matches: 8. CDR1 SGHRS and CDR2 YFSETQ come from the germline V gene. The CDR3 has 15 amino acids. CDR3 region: CASEAGTSNTGELFF. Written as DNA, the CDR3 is TGCGCCAGTGAGGCCGGGACTAGTAACACCGGGGAGCTGTTTTTT.

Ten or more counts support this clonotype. Here the CDR3 reads CASSPRVRGYEQYF. The CDR3, as DNA: TGCGCCAGCAGCCCCCGAGTCCGCGGCTACGAGCAGTACTTC. J is TRBJ2-7 and V is TRBV4-3; D is unclear. Germline V gene lookup returns CDR1 LGHNA and CDR2 YSLEER. The CDR3 has 14 amino acids. Trimming stripped 4 bases from V and 3 bases from J, with 13 bases between.

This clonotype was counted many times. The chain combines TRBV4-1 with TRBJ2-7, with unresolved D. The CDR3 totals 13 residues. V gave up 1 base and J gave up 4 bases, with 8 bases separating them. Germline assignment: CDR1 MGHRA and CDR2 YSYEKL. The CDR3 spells CASSQGVPYEQYF. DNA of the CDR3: TGCGCCAGCAGCCAAGGAGTACCGTACGAGCAGTACTTC.

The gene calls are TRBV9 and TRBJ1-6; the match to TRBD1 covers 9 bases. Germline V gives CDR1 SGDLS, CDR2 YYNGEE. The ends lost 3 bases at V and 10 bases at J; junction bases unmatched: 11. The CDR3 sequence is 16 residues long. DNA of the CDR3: TGTGCCAGCAGCGCGAGCGAAACAGGGGGCCGATCACCCCTCCACTTT. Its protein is CASSASETGGRSPLHF.

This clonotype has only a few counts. The CDR3 DNA is TGTGCCATCAGTGAGCCGGGGGCGACAGATACGCAGTATTTT. It encodes CAISEPGATDTQYF. This rearrangement joins TRBV10-3 to TRBJ2-3, with D perhaps matching TRBD1 or TRBD2 (6 bases each). Trimming removed 2 bases from V and 3 bases from J, with 9 bases in between. This CDR3 has 14 residues. CDR1 and CDR2 from the germline V gene are ENHRY and SYGVKD.

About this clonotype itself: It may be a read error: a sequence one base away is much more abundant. The CDR3 DNA sequence: TGTGCCCGCAGCCTCAGACAGGGGGCCCAATTTGGCACAGATACGCAGTATTTT. Translated, it gives CARSLRQGAQFGTDTQYF. The gene calls are TRBV12-3 or TRBV12-4 and TRBJ2-3; 10 positions match TRBD1. This CDR3 has 18 residues.

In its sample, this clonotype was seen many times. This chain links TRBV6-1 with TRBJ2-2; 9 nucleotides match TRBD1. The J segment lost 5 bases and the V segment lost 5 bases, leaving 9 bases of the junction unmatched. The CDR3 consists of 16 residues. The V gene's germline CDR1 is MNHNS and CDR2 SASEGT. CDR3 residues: CASSPRTGDYTGELFF. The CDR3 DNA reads TGTGCCAGCAGTCCTCGGACAGGGGATTATACCGGGGAGCTGTTTTTT.

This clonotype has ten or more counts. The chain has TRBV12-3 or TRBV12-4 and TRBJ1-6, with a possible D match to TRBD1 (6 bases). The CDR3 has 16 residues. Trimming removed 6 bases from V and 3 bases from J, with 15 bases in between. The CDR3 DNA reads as TGTGCCAGCAGGCCCCGGGACACAAACTATAATTCACCCCTCCACTTT. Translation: CASRPRDTNYNSPLHF.

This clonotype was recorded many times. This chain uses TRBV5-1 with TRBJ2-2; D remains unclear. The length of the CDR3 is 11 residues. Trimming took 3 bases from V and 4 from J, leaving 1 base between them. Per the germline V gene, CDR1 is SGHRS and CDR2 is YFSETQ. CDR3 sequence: CASSSTGELFF. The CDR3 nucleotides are TGCGCCAGCAGCTCCACCGGGGAGCTGTTTTTT.

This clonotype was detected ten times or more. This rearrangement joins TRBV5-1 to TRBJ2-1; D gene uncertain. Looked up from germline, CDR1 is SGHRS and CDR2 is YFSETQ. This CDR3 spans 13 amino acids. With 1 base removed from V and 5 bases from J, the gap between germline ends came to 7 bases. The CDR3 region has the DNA TGCGCCAGCAGCTTGCAAGGTCACAATGAGCAGTTCTTC. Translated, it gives CASSLQGHNEQFF. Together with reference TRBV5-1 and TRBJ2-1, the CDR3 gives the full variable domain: KAGVTQTPRYLIKTRGQQVTLSCSPISGHRSVSWYQQTPGQGLQFLFEYFSETQRNKGNFPGRFSGRQFSNSRSEMNVSTLELGDSALYLCASSLQGHNEQFFGPGTRLTVL.

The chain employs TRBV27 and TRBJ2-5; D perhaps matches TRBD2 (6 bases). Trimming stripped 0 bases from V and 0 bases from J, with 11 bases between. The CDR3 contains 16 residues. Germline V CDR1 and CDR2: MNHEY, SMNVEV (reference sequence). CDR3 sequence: CASSLSPGTHQETQYF. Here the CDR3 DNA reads TGTGCCAGCAGTTTATCCCCCGGGACTCACCAAGAGACCCAGTACTTC.

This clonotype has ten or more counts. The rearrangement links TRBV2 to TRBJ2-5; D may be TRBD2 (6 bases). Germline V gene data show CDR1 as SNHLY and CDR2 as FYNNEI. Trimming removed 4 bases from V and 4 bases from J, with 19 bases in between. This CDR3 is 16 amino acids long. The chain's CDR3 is CASSGPSDKFRETQYF. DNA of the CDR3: TGTGCCAGCAGTGGGCCTAGCGACAAATTTAGAGAGACCCAGTACTTC.

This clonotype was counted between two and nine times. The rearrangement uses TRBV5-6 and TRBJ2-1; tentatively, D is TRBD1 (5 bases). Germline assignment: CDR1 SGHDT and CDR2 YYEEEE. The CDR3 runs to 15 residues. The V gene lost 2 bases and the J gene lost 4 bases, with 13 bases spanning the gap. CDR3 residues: CASSFAQGLYNEQFF. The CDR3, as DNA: TGTGCCAGCAGCTTCGCTCAGGGCCTTTACAATGAGCAGTTCTTC. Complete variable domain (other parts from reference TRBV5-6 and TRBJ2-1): DAGVTQSPTHLIKTRGQQVTLRCSPKSGHDTVSWYQQALGQGPQFIFQYYEEEERQRGNFPDRFSGHQFPNYSSELNVNALLLGDSALYLCASSFAQGLYNEQFFGPGTRLTVL.

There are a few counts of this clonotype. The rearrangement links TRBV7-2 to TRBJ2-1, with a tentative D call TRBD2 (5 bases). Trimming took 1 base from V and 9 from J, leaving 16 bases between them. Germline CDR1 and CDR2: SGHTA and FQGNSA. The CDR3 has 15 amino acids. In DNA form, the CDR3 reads TGTGCCAGCAGCTTAGGAACGGGAACCTGGGGTGAGCAGTTCTTC. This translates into CASSLGTGTWGEQFF.

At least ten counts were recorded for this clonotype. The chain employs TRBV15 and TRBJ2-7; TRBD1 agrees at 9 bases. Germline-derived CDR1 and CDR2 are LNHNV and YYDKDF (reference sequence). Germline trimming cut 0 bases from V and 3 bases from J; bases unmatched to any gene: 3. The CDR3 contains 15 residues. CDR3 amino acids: CATSREPGQGYEQYF. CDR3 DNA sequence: TGTGCCACCAGCAGAGAACCGGGACAGGGCTACGAGCAGTACTTC.

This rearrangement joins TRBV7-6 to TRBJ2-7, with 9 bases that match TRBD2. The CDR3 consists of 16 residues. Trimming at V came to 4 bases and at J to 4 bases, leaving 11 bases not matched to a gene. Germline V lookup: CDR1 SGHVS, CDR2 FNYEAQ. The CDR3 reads CASSYMQSSGSYEQYF. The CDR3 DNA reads TGTGCCAGCAGCTACATGCAGAGTAGCGGGAGTTACGAGCAGTACTTC. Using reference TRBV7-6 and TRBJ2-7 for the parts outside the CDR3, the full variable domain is GAGVSQSPRYKVTKRGQDVALRCDPISGHVSLYWYRQALGQGPEFLTYFNYEAQQDKSGLPNDRFSAERPEGSISTLTIQRTEQRDSAMYRCASSYMQSSGSYEQYFGPGTRLTVT.

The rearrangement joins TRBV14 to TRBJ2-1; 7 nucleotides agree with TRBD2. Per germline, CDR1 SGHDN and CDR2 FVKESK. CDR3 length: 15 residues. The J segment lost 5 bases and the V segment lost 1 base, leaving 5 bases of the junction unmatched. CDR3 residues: CASSQATSADNEQFF. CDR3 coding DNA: TGTGCCAGCAGCCAAGCCACTAGCGCGGACAATGAGCAGTTCTTC. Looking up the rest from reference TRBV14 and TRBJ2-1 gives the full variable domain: EAGVTQFPSHSVIEKGQTVTLRCDPISGHDNLYWYRRVMGKEIKFLLHFVKESKQDESGMPNNRFLAERTGGTYSTLKVQPAELEDSGVYFCASSQATSADNEQFFGPGTRLTVL.

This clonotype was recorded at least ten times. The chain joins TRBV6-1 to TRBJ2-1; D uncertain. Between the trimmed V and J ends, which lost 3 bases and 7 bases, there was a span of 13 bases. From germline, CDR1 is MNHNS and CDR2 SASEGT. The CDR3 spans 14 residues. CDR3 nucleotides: TGTGCCAGCAGTGACGACGGTCTCTCAAATGAGCAGTTCTTC. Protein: CASSDDGLSNEQFF.

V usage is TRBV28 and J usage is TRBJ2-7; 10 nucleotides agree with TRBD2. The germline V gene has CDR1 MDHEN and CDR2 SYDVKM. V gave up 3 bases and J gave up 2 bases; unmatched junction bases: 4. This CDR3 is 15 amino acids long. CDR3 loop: CASSFASGGTYEQYF. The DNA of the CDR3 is TGTGCCAGCAGTTTCGCTAGCGGGGGCACCTACGAGCAGTACTTC.

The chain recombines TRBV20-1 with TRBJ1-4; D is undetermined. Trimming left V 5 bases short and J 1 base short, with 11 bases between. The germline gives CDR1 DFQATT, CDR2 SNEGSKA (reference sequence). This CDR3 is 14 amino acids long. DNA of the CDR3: TGCAGTGCTCCCCCGGGATTAACTAATGAAAAACTGTTTTTT. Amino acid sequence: CSAPPGLTNEKLFF.